This T cell receptor beta chain was identified during a study of identical twins. Overall study results and limits: Findings depended on cross-sectional statistics rather than tracking the same donors.

Germline V gene data show CDR1 as SGHRS and CDR2 as YFSETQ. Deletions cut 6 bases from V and 9 bases from J, with 14 bases between. This CDR3 region has 12 residues. Worth noting for this clonotype: Antigen: not known.

MiXCR, applied by TCRdb to the 5' RACE reads, yields one record per CDR3 protein. The repertoire holds roughly 720,000 distinct CDR3 sequences, with around a sixth as singletons. A further study also used this sample, focusing on T cells expressing NK-cell markers. As reported in that work: Source material for TCR beta repertoires consisted of sorted CD3+CD56+NKG2C+, CD3+CD56+NKG2C- and CD3+CD56-NKG2C+ T cells. Also leading the CD3+CD56-NKG2C+ fraction in a handful of donors were these clonotypes.

The TCR sequence derives from a woman aged 18-30 years in good health. The chain employs TRBV5-1 and TRBJ2-3; tentative D call: TRBD2 (8 bases). Sequenced material: PBMCs. This CDR3 is CASNSGGGTQYF. The CDR3 DNA reads as TGCGCCAGCAACTCGGGAGGGGGCACGCAGTATTTT.